Below are 19 T cell receptor beta chains sequenced from a single sample in a study of PD-1 blockade in classical Hodgkin lymphoma. Time point in this sample: cycle 4 day 1 (C4D1), after around six weeks of nivolumab. Each patient's relapse followed autologous stem cell transplantation, and brentuximab vedotin exposure varied. Thawed PBMCs were subjected to magnetic negative selection, which yielded isolated CD8+ T cells. The data were produced by immunoSEQ multiplex PCR, yet TCRdb's version contains in-frame clones alone and is incomplete. The data show 3,500 to 4,000 clones, 50% to 75% seen once. This material consisted of CD8+ T cells from blood, taken before the fourth cycle of nivolumab. The origin of the receptors is a human donor with classical Hodgkin lymphoma.

The rearrangement uses TRBV7-2 and TRBJ2-3; D is tentatively TRBD1 or TRBD2 (5 bases each). Germline CDR1 reads SGHTA; CDR2 reads FQGNSA. The length of the CDR3 is 13 residues. Trimming pared 10 bases from V and 2 bases from J, leaving 13 bases between. The CDR3 reads CATDSGHTDTQYF. The CDR3 bases are TGTGCCACAGACAGCGGACACACAGATACGCAGTATTTT.

CDR3 sequence reads: CASSTDGGGTEAFF. Written as DNA, the CDR3 is TGTGCCAGCAGCACCGACGGCGGGGGCACTGAAGCTTTCTTT. The J gene is TRBJ1-1, the V gene TRBV9; weak D call: TRBD1 (5 bases). V was cut by 4 bases and J by 4 bases, with 14 bases left in between. Germline CDR1 reads SGDLS; CDR2 reads YYNGEE. The CDR3 is made up of 14 amino acids.

CDR3 sequence: CASSLNNEQFF. CDR3 DNA sequence: TGTGCCAGCAGCTTAAACAATGAGCAGTTCTTC. The chain uses TRBV7-9 and TRBJ2-1; no firm D call. In germline, CDR1 is SEHNR, CDR2 FQNEAQ (reference sequence). V lost 2 bases and J 5 bases, leaving 1 base between the germline ends. The CDR3 spans 11 residues.

This chain links TRBV27 with TRBJ2-7; 13 bases are a match to TRBD2. Per the germline V gene, CDR1 is MNHEY and CDR2 is SMNVEV (reference sequence). The CDR3 loop spans 14 amino acids. Trimming cost V 5 bases and J 8 bases; bases outside gene matches: 6. The CDR3 bases are TGTGCCAGCAGTGCCGGGACTAGCGGGACCCAGCAGTACTTC. This codes for CASSAGTSGTQQYF.

The CDR3 here is CASSLYGQQETQYF. DNA of the CDR3: TGTGCCAGCAGCTTATATGGACAGCAAGAGACCCAGTACTTC. V is TRBV13 and J is TRBJ2-5, with D possibly matching TRBD1 (6 bases). Germline CDR1 is PRHDT and CDR2 is FYEKMQ (reference sequence). V was clipped by 2 bases and J by 2 bases, with 9 bases between them. The CDR3 loop spans 14 amino acids.

The chain links TRBV5-8 to TRBJ2-1; TRBD2 matches 15 bases. After removal of 4 bases from V and 4 bases from J, the junction contained 9 bases not matched to a gene. This CDR3 spans 18 amino acids. Per germline, CDR1 SGHTS and CDR2 YDEGEE. The CDR3 region is CASSEWTSGGAEYNEQFF. The CDR3 nucleotides read TGTGCCAGCAGCGAGTGGACTAGCGGGGGGGCCGAGTACAATGAGCAGTTCTTC. The complete variable domain, with remaining parts taken from reference TRBV5-8 and TRBJ2-1, reads EAGVTQSPTHLIKTRGQQATLRCSPISGHTSVYWYQQALGLGLQFLLWYDEGEERNRGNFPPRFSGRQFPNYSSELNVNALELEDSALYLCASSEWTSGGAEYNEQFFGPGTRLTVL.

The rearrangement links TRBV23-1 to TRBJ1-3; TRBD1 matches 8 bases. TRBV23-1 is an ORF for which the function is uncertain. V lost 4 bases, J lost 2 bases, and 10 bases stayed unmatched. The CDR3 loop spans 17 amino acids. The CDR3 nucleotides are TGCGCCAGCAGTCTCCGTGAGGACAGGGTCCCTGGAAACACCATATATTTT. Protein product: CASSLREDRVPGNTIYF.

The chain uses TRBV28 and TRBJ2-5; 9 bases align to TRBD2. Unmatched junction bases numbered 7, after V lost 0 bases and J lost 2 bases. This CDR3 has 17 residues. Germline CDR1 reads MDHEN; CDR2 reads SYDVKM. The CDR3 here is CASSLWTSGLIQETQYF. For the CDR3, the DNA is TGTGCCAGCAGTTTATGGACTAGCGGATTAATACAAGAGACCCAGTACTTC.

The chain combines TRBV11-2 with TRBJ2-1; D might be TRBD1 (5 bases). V dropped 5 bases and J dropped 1 base, with 12 bases sitting between them. Germline V lookup: CDR1 SGHAT, CDR2 FQNNGV. The CDR3 consists of 15 residues. The CDR3 coding sequence is TGTGCCAGCAGCCGTATCACAGGTTCCTACAATGAGCAGTTCTTC. Its translation is CASSRITGSYNEQFF.

This chain joins TRBV15 and TRBJ1-1, with 9 bases fitting TRBD1. This CDR3 is 16 amino acids long. The J segment lost 0 bases and the V segment lost 9 bases, leaving 11 bases of the junction unmatched. The germline gives CDR1 LNHNV, CDR2 YYDKDF (reference sequence). This CDR3 reads CATHRGTGLMNTEAFF. For the CDR3, the DNA is TGTGCCACGCACCGGGGGACAGGGCTTATGAACACTGAAGCTTTCTTT.

In its sample, this clone was seen a few times. Other nucleotide sequences from this sample produce the same CDR3. The chain is built from TRBV30 and TRBJ1-6; tentatively, D is TRBD1 (5 bases). Trimming removed 2 bases from V and 2 bases from J, with 10 bases in between. Germline V lookup: CDR1 GTSNPN, CDR2 SVGIG (reference sequence). The CDR3 runs 15 residues. CDR3 in amino acids: CAWSMGQTYNSPLHF. CDR3 in DNA: TGTGCCTGGAGTATGGGGCAAACCTATAATTCACCCCTCCACTTT.

The V and J genes are TRBV4-3 and TRBJ1-4; D possibly corresponds to TRBD1 (6 bases). Trimming shortened V by 4 bases and J by 12 bases, and 21 bases separated the two germline ends. This CDR3 comprises 15 residues. Per the germline V gene, CDR1 is LGHNA and CDR2 is YSLEER. CDR3 DNA: TGCGCCAGCAGCCTCACGGTCAGGGGATATGATGAACTGTTTTTT. Translated: CASSLTVRGYDELFF.

This chain uses TRBV6-6 with TRBJ2-3; 10 bases line up with TRBD1. The germline V gene has CDR1 MNHNY and CDR2 SVGAGI (reference sequence). Losses at the gene ends were 10 bases for V and 1 base for J; bases not matched to a gene: 8. This CDR3 is 15 amino acids long. CDR3 sequence reads: CATMTGGWGTDTQYF. The CDR3, as DNA: TGTGCCACCATGACAGGGGGCTGGGGCACAGATACGCAGTATTTT.

Written as DNA, the CDR3 is TGCGCCAGCAGCCAAGAGGCCGGGACAGATAATTCACCCCTCCACTTT. This sequence encodes CASSQEAGTDNSPLHF. The chain is built from TRBV4-1 and TRBJ1-6; 7 nucleotides align to TRBD1. After removal of 0 bases from V and 5 bases from J, the junction contained 4 bases not matched to a gene. The CDR3 length is 16 residues. Germline-derived CDR1 and CDR2 are MGHRA and YSYEKL.

This clone is a singleton in its sample. The chain combines TRBV29-1 with TRBJ2-5; D possibly corresponds to TRBD2 (6 bases). V shed 3 bases and J shed 2 bases, with 13 bases lying between them. This CDR3 is built from 14 residues. Germline values: CDR1 SQVTM, CDR2 ANQGSEA. CDR3: CSVELRGLQETQYF. The CDR3 DNA reads as TGCAGCGTTGAGTTGCGGGGACTTCAAGAGACCCAGTACTTC.

The rearrangement links TRBV27 to TRBJ1-3; TRBD1 aligns across 7 bases. Germline CDR1 and CDR2: MNHEY and SMNVEV (reference sequence). This CDR3 has 19 residues. V trimming: 5 bases; J trimming: 0 bases; junction bases outside the gene matches: 16. In DNA form, the CDR3 reads TGTGCCAGCAGTCCCTTGTGGACAGGCCTGGCGCGCTCTGGAAACACCATATATTTT. This sequence encodes CASSPLWTGLARSGNTIYF.

The chain employs TRBV13 and TRBJ1-1, with a weak D call TRBD1 (5 bases). V lost 5 bases and J 4 bases, leaving 17 bases between the germline ends. The length of the CDR3 is 15 residues. Germline-derived CDR1 and CDR2 are PRHDT and FYEKMQ (reference sequence). CDR3 residues: CASSPLGSQGTEAFF. CDR3 nucleotides: TGTGCCAGCAGCCCCCTCGGCAGCCAGGGCACTGAAGCTTTCTTT.

This clone appeared a single time. This chain joins TRBV4-1 and TRBJ1-5; the D is unclear. The CDR3 spans 17 residues. From germline, CDR1 is MGHRA and CDR2 YSYEKL. Trimming removed 0 bases from V and 4 bases from J, with 16 bases in between. CDR3 nucleotide sequence: TGCGCCAGCAGCCAAGATGGGATCTTCCCGATTAATCAGCCCCAGCATTTT. This encodes CASSQDGIFPINQPQHF.

This clone was seen a handful of times. The chain employs TRBV4-2 and TRBJ2-5; 14 bases match TRBD2. The V gene end was trimmed by 0 bases and the J gene end by 4 bases; junction bases not matched to a gene: 7. CDR3 size: 18 residues. Per germline, CDR1 LGHNA and CDR2 YNFKEQ. The CDR3 DNA follows: TGTGCCAGCAGCCAAGATCGAGTAGGACTAGCGGGAGGAGAGACCCAGTACTTC. Its translation is CASSQDRVGLAGGETQYF.